What follows are 23 T cell receptor beta chains derived from one specimen sequenced in a study of blood T cells in healthy people across ages. Using a J-beta primer mix together with a sample-barcoded 5' primer, a second PCR was run for roughly 7 to 11 cycles. TCRdb used MiXCR to reprocess the 5' RACE reads, holding one entry per CDR3 protein. The profile shows over 700,000 distinct CDR3 sequences, roughly 25% of them singletons. These data also formed part of another study, on T cells of mothers and their children.

The source material was blood. The receptors derive from a boy aged 5-17 years in good health.

This clonotype came up a few times. Germline and junction disagree at one end, which may indicate a read error. The CDR3 protein is CASSQGPGLAGARNEQFF. In nucleotides, the CDR3 is TGTGCCAGTAGCCAGGGTCCCGGACTAGCGGGGGCCAGGAATGAGCAGTTCTTC. The chain recombines TRBV4-2 with TRBJ2-5, with 13 bases matching TRBD2. The J call may be faulty, since TRBJ2-1 better matches the DNA end. The CDR3 consists of 18 residues. Germline assignment: CDR1 LGHNA and CDR2 YNFKEQ.

V and J are TRBV10-3 and TRBJ2-7, with D unclear. The CDR3 runs 13 residues. Trimming cost V 1 base and J 2 bases, with 6 bases left between them. CDR1 is ENHRY, CDR2 SYGVKD, per germline. The CDR3 reads CAISEYRAYEQYF. CDR3 nucleotides: TGTGCCATCAGTGAGTACCGAGCCTACGAGCAGTACTTC.

The J gene is TRBJ2-1, the V gene TRBV29-1; the D is unclear. V was cut by 6 bases and J by 4 bases, with 22 bases left in between. The CDR3 loop spans 16 amino acids. Germline V lookup: CDR1 SQVTM, CDR2 ANQGSEA. The CDR3 loop reads CSVTWLTSADYNEQFF. In DNA, the CDR3 is TGCAGCGTGACCTGGCTCACCAGCGCGGATTACAATGAGCAGTTCTTC.

The chain is built from TRBV29-1 and TRBJ2-1; 7 bases agree with TRBD2. From germline, CDR1 is SQVTM and CDR2 ANQGSEA. The V and J ends lost 6 bases and 5 bases, in that order; junction bases with no gene match: 7. This CDR3 has 13 residues. For the CDR3, the DNA is TGCAGCGTCCGAGGGAGGGCCCACAATGAGCAGTTCTTC. Residues: CSVRGRAHNEQFF.

The rearrangement links TRBV20-1 to TRBJ2-7; D gene ambiguous. This CDR3 has 12 residues. CDR1 is DFQATT and CDR2 is SNEGSKA in the germline V gene (reference sequence). Trimming cost V 3 bases and J 2 bases, with 8 bases left between them. Here the CDR3 reads CSARTVAYEQYF. In DNA form, the CDR3 reads TGCAGTGCTAGGACGGTGGCCTACGAGCAGTACTTC.

This clonotype was observed a few times. The chain uses TRBV7-2 and TRBJ1-2, with D tentatively TRBD1 (5 bases). Trimming took 0 bases from V and 4 from J, leaving 18 bases between them. The CDR3 consists of 17 residues. Germline V gene sequence: CDR1 SGHTA, CDR2 FQGNSA. The CDR3 region is CASSLAPGRAEAYGYTF. The CDR3 nucleotides read TGTGCCAGCAGCTTAGCGCCGGGCAGGGCGGAAGCCTATGGCTACACCTTC.

This clonotype was counted between two and nine times. The CDR3 bases are TGTGCCAGCAGCTTCCGGACAGGTGAGCAGTACTTC. The encoded protein is CASSFRTGEQYF. This chain uses TRBV7-2 with TRBJ2-5; 7 positions match TRBD1. The V gene's germline CDR1 is SGHTA and CDR2 FQGNSA. The CDR3 sequence is 12 residues long. Germline trimming cut 3 bases from V and 11 bases from J; bases unmatched to any gene: 6.

The chain is built from TRBV20-1 and TRBJ2-1; no clear D gene. CDR3 size: 12 residues. Trimming took off 0 bases at V and 6 bases at J, with 6 bases between the two ends. Per the germline V gene, CDR1 is DFQATT and CDR2 is SNEGSKA (reference sequence). CDR3 protein: CSARDGPNEQFF. The CDR3 nucleotides read TGCAGTGCTAGAGATGGGCCCAATGAGCAGTTCTTC.

This clonotype has more than one count but fewer than ten. V gene TRBV28 combines with J gene TRBJ1-4, with no clear D. In germline, CDR1 is MDHEN, CDR2 SYDVKM. V lost 1 base, J lost 8 bases, and 14 bases lay in between. This CDR3 contains 15 residues. The CDR3 bases are TGTGCCAGCAGTTTATCCCCAGAACGAGTCGAAAAACTGTTTTTT. This gives the protein CASSLSPERVEKLFF.

This clonotype was seen only a few times. The junction departs from the called germline gene at one end, perhaps through a read error. The chain employs TRBV10-3 and TRBJ2-3, with D uncertain. Per the germline V gene, CDR1 is ENHRY and CDR2 is SYGVKD. The CDR3 covers 13 residues. In DNA, the CDR3 is TGTGCCATCAGCCCCGCAGTTTCAGATACGCGGTATTTT. Residues: CAISPAVSDTRYF.

This clonotype came up a few times. This chain connects TRBV12-3 or TRBV12-4 to TRBJ2-5; D unclear. CDR3 size: 14 residues. The V gene lost 5 bases and the J gene lost 1 base, with 11 bases spanning the gap. CDR3 in amino acids: CASSRRTLQETQYF. The CDR3 DNA follows: TGTGCCAGCAGTCGAAGGACCCTCCAAGAGACCCAGTACTTC.

There are a few counts of this clonotype. The rearrangement links TRBV28 to TRBJ2-5; TRBD2 aligns across 8 bases. CDR1 and CDR2 (germline): MDHEN, SYDVKM. V was pared by 5 bases and J by 5 bases, with 10 bases of the junction left unmatched. The CDR3 is 15 residues long. The CDR3 spells CASSPPPAGEETQYF. The DNA of the CDR3 is TGTGCCAGCAGTCCCCCCCCAGCGGGAGAGGAGACCCAGTACTTC.

This clonotype was seen only a few times. V gene TRBV9 combines with J gene TRBJ2-5; D is perhaps TRBD2 (5 bases). CDR1 and CDR2 (germline): SGDLS, YYNGEE. The CDR3 runs to 14 residues. V was clipped by 0 bases and J by 7 bases, with 13 bases between them. The CDR3 loop reads CASSVEGASRTQYF. For the CDR3, the DNA is TGTGCCAGCAGCGTAGAAGGAGCTAGCCGGACCCAGTACTTC.

This clonotype was observed a handful of times. One end of the junction does not line up with germline, which may come from a read error. The chain has TRBV12-3 or TRBV12-4 and TRBJ2-2; TRBD1 is a possible D gene (6 bases). The CDR3 is 15 residues long. The DNA for the CDR3 is TGTGCCACCAGTCCGCAGGGGAGTGACACCGGGGAGCTGTTTTTT. Its protein product is CATSPQGSDTGELFF.

The CDR3 loop is CASSQSRVGYEQYF. In nucleotides, the CDR3 is TGCGCCAGCAGCCAATCACGGGTGGGATACGAGCAGTACTTC. The rearrangement uses TRBV4-3 and TRBJ2-7, with D uncertain. CDR1 is LGHNA and CDR2 is YSLEER in the germline V gene. Trimming cost V 2 bases and J 4 bases, with 12 bases left between them. This CDR3 contains 14 residues.

This chain connects TRBV12-3 or TRBV12-4 to TRBJ2-5, with 12 bases lining up with TRBD2. This CDR3 spans 15 amino acids. Trimming took 6 bases from V and 2 from J; bases not matched to a gene: 4. The CDR3 reads CASRLGTSGQETQYF. The DNA of the CDR3 is TGTGCCAGCAGGCTAGGGACTAGCGGGCAAGAGACCCAGTACTTC.

This clonotype turned up a few times. This chain links TRBV5-1 with TRBJ2-5, with D perhaps TRBD1 (5 bases). Germline V gene sequence: CDR1 SGHRS, CDR2 YFSETQ. V lost 1 base to trimming and J lost 4 bases, with 14 bases between them. The CDR3 totals 15 residues. The CDR3 sequence: CASSLRGDSLETQYF. In DNA, the CDR3 is TGCGCCAGCAGCTTGAGGGGCGACTCCTTAGAGACCCAGTACTTC.

In its sample, this clonotype was seen a few times. The V gene is TRBV10-3, the J gene TRBJ2-5, with 12 bases fitting TRBD2. The closer fit of TRBJ2-7 to the DNA end suggests the J call may be wrong. Germline V lookup: CDR1 ENHRY, CDR2 SYGVKD. The CDR3 extends over 14 amino acids. CDR3 in amino acids: CAIRLAGGSYEQYF. Written as DNA, the CDR3 is TGTGCCATCAGACTAGCGGGGGGCTCCTACGAGCAGTACTTC.

V usage is TRBV6-5 and J usage is TRBJ2-1, with D perhaps matching TRBD2 (7 bases). V dropped 0 bases and J dropped 6 bases, with 12 bases sitting between them. Looked up from germline, CDR1 is MNHEY and CDR2 is SVGAGI. This CDR3 is built from 15 residues. The CDR3 loop reads CASSYSGGALNEQFF. Written as DNA, the CDR3 is TGTGCCAGCAGTTACTCAGGGGGGGCCCTCAATGAGCAGTTCTTC.

About this clonotype itself: At one boundary the junction diverges from the germline segment, which might be a read error. The J gene is TRBJ2-7, the V gene TRBV14; the D gene is possibly TRBD1 (6 bases). This CDR3 contains 13 residues. Looked up from germline, CDR1 is SGHDN and CDR2 is FVKESK. Here the CDR3 DNA reads TGTGCAAGCAGACCGACAGGTTCCTACGAGCAGTACTTC. Translating it yields CASRPTGSYEQYF.

A remark on this clonotype: An end of the junction does not agree with germline; a read error may underlie this. The chain carries TRBV6-5 and TRBJ2-2, with a tentative D call TRBD2 (5 bases). The CDR3 consists of 15 residues. Per the germline V gene, CDR1 is MNHEY and CDR2 is SVGAGI. This CDR3 is CASSPAAGWAGELLF. DNA for the CDR3: TGTGCCAGCAGCCCAGCGGCGGGCTGGGCCGGGGAGCTGCTTTTT.

The chain couples TRBV20-1 to TRBJ2-5; D might be TRBD1 or TRBD2, each matching 7 bases. The CDR3 runs to 13 residues. The V end was cut by 6 bases, the J end by 8 bases, with 19 bases between. Germline CDR1 and CDR2: DFQATT and SNEGSKA (reference sequence). CDR3: CSARRGGDRTQYF. In DNA form, the CDR3 reads TGCAGTGCCCGACGTGGGGGGGACAGAACCCAGTACTTC.

With respect to this clonotype: An end of the junction differs from the germline gene, which may be a read error. The chain carries TRBV7-8 and TRBJ1-2; D unclear. The germline gives CDR1 SGHVS, CDR2 FQNEAQ. CDR3 length: 15 residues. The CDR3 protein is CAISLLDVLDYGYTF. The CDR3, as DNA: TGTGCCATCAGCTTACTTGACGTATTGGACTATGGCTACACCTTC.